This T cell receptor (beta chain) was sequenced for a study of T cell responses to AZD1222 COVID-19 vaccine. The assay was immunoSEQ multiplex PCR, and TCRdb's table has in-frame clones only and misses some. The sample has more than 80,000 clones; around 90% are singletons. A remark on this clone: Its antigen remains unidentified.

V shed 5 bases and J 2 bases; nucleotides not matched to a gene: 5. The CDR3 loop spans 15 amino acids. From germline, CDR1 is MDHEN and CDR2 SYDVKM. Broader study findings: The donor cohort was predominantly white British with a female majority, and clonal diversity may have been underestimated.

The chain is built from TRBV28 and TRBJ1-2, with TRBD1 identical over 10 bases. Sequenced here: peripheral blood, sampled on day 0 of AZD1222 vaccination. The clonotype was recovered from an adult in good health. The CDR3 DNA is TGTGCCAGCAGTCAGCCGGGACAGGGGAACTATGGCTACACCTTC. It is translated as CASSQPGQGNYGYTF.